This entry lists 4 T cell receptor beta chains sequenced from one sample in a study of blood T cell repertoires in COVID-19. Assay: immunoSEQ multiplex PCR; the TCRdb copy retains only in-frame clones and omits some. This table holds more than 250,000 clones, approximately 88% found once. Sequencing input: PBMCs or T cells enriched from blood (not recorded which). These TCRs come from a woman in her forties with acute COVID-19.

The V gene is TRBV30, the J gene TRBJ1-2, with D uncertain. The V end lost 2 bases, the J end lost 1 base, and 11 bases lay between the germline ends. Looked up from germline, CDR1 is GTSNPN and CDR2 is SVGIG (reference sequence). The CDR3 contains 14 residues. The CDR3 DNA reads TGTGCCTGGAGTATACAGAATTATAACTATGGCTACACCTTC. It translates to CAWSIQNYNYGYTF.

J is TRBJ1-2 and V is TRBV29-1; possibly TRBD1 for D (5 bases). There are 10 residues in the CDR3. Germline V CDR1 and CDR2: SQVTM, ANQGSEA. Trimming removed 6 bases at V and 8 bases at J, with 10 bases between. CDR3 sequence: CSVGVRGYTF. The CDR3 bases are TGCAGCGTAGGGGTTAGAGGCTACACCTTC.

J is TRBJ1-2 and V is TRBV7-9, with 9 nucleotides matching TRBD1. The junction had 16 bases not matched to a gene; V was cut back by 4 bases and J by 7 bases. The CDR3 is made up of 17 amino acids. CDR1 SEHNR and CDR2 FQNEAQ come from the germline V gene (reference sequence). The CDR3 spells CASSSTDLAGTGFGYTF. CDR3 DNA: TGTGCCAGCAGCTCAACGGATCTCGCCGGGACAGGGTTTGGCTACACCTTC. The entire variable domain, with the rest obtained from reference TRBV7-9 and TRBJ1-2, is as follows: DTGVSQNPRHKITKRGQNVTFRCDPISEHNRLYWYRQTLGQGPEFLTYFQNEAQLEKSRLLSDRFSAERPKGSFSTLEIQRTEQGDSAMYLCASSSTDLAGTGFGYTFGSGTRLTVV.

This chain connects TRBV18 to TRBJ2-7; the D gene is possibly TRBD1 (5 bases). Germline loops: CDR1 KGHSH, CDR2 LQKENI. The V gene lost 2 bases and the J gene lost 8 bases, with 16 bases spanning the gap. This CDR3 spans 14 amino acids. In nucleotides, the CDR3 is TGTGCCAGCTCACCAGGAGCATCTCTGGGGCAGCAGTACTTC. This sequence encodes CASSPGASLGQQYF.